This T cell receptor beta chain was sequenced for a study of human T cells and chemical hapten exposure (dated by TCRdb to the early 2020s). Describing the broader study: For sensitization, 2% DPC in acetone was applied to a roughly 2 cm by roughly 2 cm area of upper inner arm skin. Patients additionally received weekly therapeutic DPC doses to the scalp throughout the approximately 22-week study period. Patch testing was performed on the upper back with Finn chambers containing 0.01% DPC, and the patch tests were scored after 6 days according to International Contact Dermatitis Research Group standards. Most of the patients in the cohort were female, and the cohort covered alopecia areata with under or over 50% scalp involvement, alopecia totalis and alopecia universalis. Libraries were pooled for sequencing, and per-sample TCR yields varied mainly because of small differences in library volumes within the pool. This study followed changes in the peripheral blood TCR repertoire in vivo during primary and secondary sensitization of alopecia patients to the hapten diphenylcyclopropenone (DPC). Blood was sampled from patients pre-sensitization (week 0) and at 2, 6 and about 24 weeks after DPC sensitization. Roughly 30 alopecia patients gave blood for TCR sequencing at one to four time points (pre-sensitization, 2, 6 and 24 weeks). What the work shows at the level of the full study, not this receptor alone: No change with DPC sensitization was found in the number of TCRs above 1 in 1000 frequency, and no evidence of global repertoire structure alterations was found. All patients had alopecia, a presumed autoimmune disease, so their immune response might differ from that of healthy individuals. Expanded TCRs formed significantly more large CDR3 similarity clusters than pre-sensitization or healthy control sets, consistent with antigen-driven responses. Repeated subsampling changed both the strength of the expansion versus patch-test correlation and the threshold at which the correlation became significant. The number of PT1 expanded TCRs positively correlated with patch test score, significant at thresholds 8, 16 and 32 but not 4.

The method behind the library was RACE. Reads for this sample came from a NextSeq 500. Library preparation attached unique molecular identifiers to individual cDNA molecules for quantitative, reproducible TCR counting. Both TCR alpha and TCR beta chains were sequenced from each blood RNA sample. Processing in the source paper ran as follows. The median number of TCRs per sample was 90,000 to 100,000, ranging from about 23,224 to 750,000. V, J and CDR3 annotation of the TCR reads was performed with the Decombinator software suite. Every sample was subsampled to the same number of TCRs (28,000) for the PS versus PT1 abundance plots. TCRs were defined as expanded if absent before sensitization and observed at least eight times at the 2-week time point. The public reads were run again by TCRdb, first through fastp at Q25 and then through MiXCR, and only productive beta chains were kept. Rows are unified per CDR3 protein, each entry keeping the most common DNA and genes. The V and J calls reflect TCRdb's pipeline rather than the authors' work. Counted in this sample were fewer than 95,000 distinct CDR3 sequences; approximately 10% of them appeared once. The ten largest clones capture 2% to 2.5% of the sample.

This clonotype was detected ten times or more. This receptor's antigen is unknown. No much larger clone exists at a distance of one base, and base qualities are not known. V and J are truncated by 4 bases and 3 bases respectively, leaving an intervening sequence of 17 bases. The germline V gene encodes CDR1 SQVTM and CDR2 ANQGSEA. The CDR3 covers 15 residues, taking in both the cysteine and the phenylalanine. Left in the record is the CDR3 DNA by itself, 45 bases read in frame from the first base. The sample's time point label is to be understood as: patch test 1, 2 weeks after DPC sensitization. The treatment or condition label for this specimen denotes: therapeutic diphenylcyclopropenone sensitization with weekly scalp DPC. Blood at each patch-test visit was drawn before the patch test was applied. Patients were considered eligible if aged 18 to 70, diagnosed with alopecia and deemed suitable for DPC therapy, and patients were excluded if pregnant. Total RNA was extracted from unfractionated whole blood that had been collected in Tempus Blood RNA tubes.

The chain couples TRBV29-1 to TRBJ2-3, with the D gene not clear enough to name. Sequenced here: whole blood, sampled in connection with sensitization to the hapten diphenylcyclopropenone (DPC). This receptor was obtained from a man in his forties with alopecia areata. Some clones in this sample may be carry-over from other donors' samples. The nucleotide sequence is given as TGCAGCGTTGGAGGAGCGTCGTCCCGGACAGATACGCAGTATTTT. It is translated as CSVGGASSRTDTQYF.